This T cell receptor beta chain was identified during a study of blood T cells in healthy people across ages. Together with a sample-barcoded 5' primer, a J-beta primer mix was included in a second PCR lasting roughly 6 to 12 cycles. A single record per CDR3 protein comes from TCRdb applying MiXCR to the 5' RACE reads. The top ten hold under 5% of the sample, which has 1,500,000 or so distinct CDR3 sequences, 35% to 45% seen once. The germline gives CDR1 DFQATT, CDR2 SNEGSKA (reference sequence). CDR3 size: 13 residues. RNA extraction gave at least 5 micrograms of total RNA per sample. The rearrangement uses TRBV20-1 and TRBJ2-7; 7 bases align to TRBD1. Judging by the DNA end, TRBJ2-5 fits better; the J call may be wrong. The clonotype comes from a woman under 30 in good health. The sequencing sample was made of blood. Here the CDR3 DNA reads TGCAGTGCCAGTAGGGGGCCGAGGGAGACCCAGTACTTC. Translating gives CSASRGPRETQYF.